This TCR delta chain comes out of a study of γδ T cells in repeated Plasmodium falciparum infection. Turning to the study itself: Each infection was followed by sampling at 21 days, plus baseline and some pre-infection draws. Study-level findings and limits: Vdelta2-negative gammadelta repertoires, largely Vdelta1+, seemingly showed infection-driven waves of new clonal selection. Over time and infection, Vgamma9/Vdelta2+ repertoires remained highly stable and polyclonal.

This clone was counted many times. The target antigen is unknown. The likely explanation is a read error, given a far larger clone one base away. Each sorted gammadelta sample had TRG and TRD chains sequenced. TCRdb repeated clone calling on the multiplex PCR reads with CATT. Among around 89,000 delta-chain clones listed, approximately 1.4% were seen once. The CDR3 is made up of 20 amino acids. CDR1 is TSWWSYY and CDR2 is QGS in the germline V gene. Bulk repertoires came from Vgamma9/Vdelta2+ or Vdelta2-negative gammadelta T cells flow-sorted from PBMC. The sample consisted of gamma-delta T cells from blood. The chain uses TRDV1 and TRDJ1; D is perhaps TRDD2 (9 bases). The clonotype originates from a pool of human donors (malaria-infected and uninfected, not separated). DNA of the CDR3: TGTGCTCCTGGGGAACTCTCCTTCCTACGGGAGGGATACGGCACCGATAAACTCATCTTT. Protein product: CAPGELSFLREGYGTDKLIF.